This record covers a single TCR beta chain. It has no known antigen specificity. No quality values exist for individual bases; no much larger clone is one base distant. This entry comes from a study of shared clonotypes between healthy human individuals (dated by TCRdb to the early 2020s). For context, the study as a whole: Three men and two women, aged 18 to 49 years, made up the cohort. To increase sequencing depth and limit assay-specific biases, TCR repertoire library preparation and sequencing were carried out by different laboratories using diverse techniques. Leukapheresis yielded between about 0.8 and 8.9 billion PBMCs per donor. For each donor, three plates each were used for CD4 naive and CD4 memory, two plates were used for CD8 naive, and one plate was used for CD8 memory. The study deeply sequenced blood TCR repertoires of five healthy adults to estimate repertoire size and the extent of clonotype sharing between individuals. Results the study describes overall, beyond this receptor: Because the study included only a small number of donors, the genetic and exposure-history diversity represented was limited. Pairwise subsampling indicated that sequencing depth was expected to affect the degree of clonotype sharing among donors. Compared with non-shared clonotypes, clonotypes shared by all four sorted-subset donors had higher generation probabilities. Sampling was restricted to blood, and TCR repertoires in tissues likely differ from the TCR repertoires found in blood. Even with the large sequencing depth, rarefaction of the sorted-subset datasets indicated that sequencing was incomplete. Approximately 5% of naive CD4, more than 3% of naive CD8, approximately 2.2% of memory CD4, and 0.4% of memory CD8 clonotypes were shared across a few donors. Estimated clonotype richness was generally larger for naive than for memory subsets.

The trim is 5 bases for V and 10 bases for J, with a gap of 24 bases between the germline ends. Via the germline V gene, CDR1 is MRHNA and CDR2 SNTAGT. From the cysteine through the phenylalanine, the CDR3 covers 16 amino acids. Only the CDR3 DNA stays, 48 bases, in frame from base 1. TCR CDR3 regions were amplified from genomic DNA by multiplex PCR using the deep immunoSEQ assay. Extracted genomic DNA from each cell subset was spread evenly across all wells of several immunoSEQ 96-well plates, with each plate serving as a replicate. For sorted subsets, each replicate PCR was loaded with 200 ng genomic DNA, equivalent to 25,000 to 30,000 T cell genomes. The purified libraries were quantified using a Qubit 3.0 fluorometer, sized with a Bioanalyzer 2100, and then quantified again using the KAPA Library Quantification kit. A separate single-read 150-cycle Illumina NextSeq 550 flow cell was used to sequence each immunoSEQ 96-well plate. The published analysis was carried out like this. The immunoSEQ output contained only junctional sequences without quality scores, so filtering could not match that applied to full-length reads. Sequences were annotated with PyIR, a Python wrapper for IgBLAST v1.9, using IMGT germline references to assign V/J genes and CDR3. Reads were filtered out if the reads had weak V/J assignments (E-value above 1e-6), no CDR3, stop codons, out-of-frame junctions, or ambiguous translated residues. A V3J clonotype was defined by an identical inferred V gene, J gene, and CDR3 amino acid sequence. The percentage overlap between two repertoires was calculated by dividing the number of shared unique clonotypes by the size of the smaller repertoire. Repertoire richness was assessed with RTK rarefaction, the Chao1 estimator, and Recon v2.1 estimates of unobserved clonotypes. For all TCRbeta clonotypes obtained by the gDNA method from several donors, generation probabilities were computed with OLGA. TCRdb mirrors the immuneACCESS table, restricted to in-frame sequences. Some clones are absent from its copies; in checked studies, under half trace to an unresolved V gene, and the reason for the others is unknown. From that table come the V and J calls and clone size; the DNA was used to work out D and trimming. This sample gives about 670,000 clones in total; 72% of them show up just once. The ten top clones hold about 2% of the sample.

The donors were healthy, HIV-negative adults with no recently reported acute infections or vaccinations. Every donor was a Caucasian adult living in Nashville, Tennessee, USA. CD4+ T cells were enriched by magnetic negative selection, after which naive cells were positively selected on CD45RA and the negative fraction was taken as the memory subset. After blood collection by leukapheresis, PBMCs were isolated using Ficoll-Histopaque density gradient centrifugation and then cryopreserved in the vapor phase of liquid nitrogen. Analytical flow cytometry was used to check the purity and quantity of every magnetically sorted T cell population. Each sorted fraction had its genomic DNA isolated and then quantified by UV absorbance on a Nanodrop 2000c.

Rearrangement joined TRBV6-4 to TRBJ2-1, with the D gene uncertain. Material for sequencing was memory CD4+ T cells sorted from blood. What the cell subset or site label conveys for this sample: CD45RA-negative fraction. The clonotype comes from a woman aged 25 to 39 in good health. The nucleotides are TGTGCCAGCAGTCTAAGAAGACTGGGCGGTAGCTTAGAGCAGTTCTTC. Translated, this is CASSLRRLGGSLEQFF.